This T cell receptor beta chain stems from a study of T-cell reconstitution after alpha-beta-depleted transplantation in children. Germline V gives CDR1 WSHSY, CDR2 SAAADI. With 5 bases clipped from V and 4 bases from J, the junction kept 4 bases outside the gene matches. CDR3 size: 14 residues. TCRbeta library preparation incorporated unique molecular identifiers. Via MiXCR, TCRdb re-called the PCR reads, giving one row per CDR3 protein. The sample includes about 400,000 distinct CDR3 sequences, approximately 12% of them seen just once. The specimen comprised PBMCs, sampled from the stem cell graft. This chain connects TRBV10-2 to TRBJ2-2; 7 bases align to TRBD1. This clonotype was sampled from a human donor who donated a stem cell graft to a child with Fanconi anemia. The CDR3 loop reads CASSSDRSTGELFF. The CDR3 DNA reads as TGCGCCAGCAGTTCGGACAGGAGCACCGGGGAGCTGTTTTTT.